The 25 T cell receptor beta chains reported below all come from one sample, sequenced in a study of T cell responses to AZD1222 COVID-19 vaccine (dated by TCRdb to the early 2020s). The library was obtained by the immunoSEQ multiplex PCR assay. The source is immuneACCESS, and TCRdb retained only in-frame sequences with V and J called. Part of the clones is not carried over; for the studies checked, unresolved V genes explain less than half of this, and the remainder is unexplained. The sample includes 120,000 to 150,000 clones, with 91% observed a single time. Around 5.2% of the sample comes from the top ten. This specimen's time point label, interpreted: baseline before first vaccination. This sample comprised peripheral blood, obtained on day 0 of AZD1222 vaccination. The receptors were gathered from an adult in good health.

The chain is built from TRBV7-9 and TRBJ2-1, with a tentative D call TRBD1 (6 bases). Trimming cost V 6 bases and J 15 bases, with 12 bases left between them. Germline assignment: CDR1 SEHNR and CDR2 FQNEAQ (reference sequence). The CDR3 is 10 amino acids. The chain's CDR3 is CASSSGVGFF. DNA of the CDR3: TGTGCCAGCAGTTCAGGGGTGGGGTTCTTC.

The chain couples TRBV25-1 to TRBJ1-4; D remains unclear. The CDR3 loop spans 14 amino acids. Germline CDR1 MGHDK, CDR2 SYGVNS. Trimming took off 5 bases at V and 8 bases at J, with 15 bases between the two ends. CDR3: CASSPQVAAEKLFF. CDR3 nucleotide sequence: TGTGCCAGCAGTCCTCAAGTTGCCGCAGAAAAACTGTTTTTT.

The chain joins TRBV23-1 to TRBJ1-2; 10 positions agree with TRBD1. TRBV23-1 is given ORF status, its function remaining uncertain. Losses at the gene ends were 0 bases for V and 6 bases for J; bases not matched to a gene: 4. The CDR3 spans 15 residues. Here the CDR3 DNA reads TGCGCCAGCAGTCAATCGATGGGACAGGGGAATGGCTACACCTTC. It is translated as CASSQSMGQGNGYTF.

This clone was counted only a few times. V is TRBV7-8 and J is TRBJ2-2, with TRBD1 matching over 8 bases. J was trimmed by 1 base and V by 6 bases; bases with no gene match: 1. The CDR3 contains 14 residues. Germline values: CDR1 SGHVS, CDR2 FQNEAQ. CDR3 sequence: CASRQGGNTGELFF. The CDR3, as DNA: TGTGCCAGCAGACAGGGGGGGAACACCGGGGAGCTGTTTTTT.

About this clone: Compared with germline, one end of the junction differs, possibly owing to a read error. V usage is TRBV18 and J usage is TRBJ1-6, with 7 bases fitting TRBD1. Germline values: CDR1 KGHSH, CDR2 LQKENI. CDR3 size: 18 residues. CDR3 bases: TGTGCCAGCTCACTCCCCAACGACAGGGAGGCCTACAATTCACCCCTCCACTTT. Its translation is CASSLPNDREAYNSPLHF.

The CDR3 DNA follows: TGTGCCAGCAGCCTAGATCTAGCCGGCGAGCAGTTCTTC. Amino acids: CASSLDLAGEQFF. This chain connects TRBV4-2 to TRBJ2-1, with D possibly being TRBD2 (5 bases). Per the germline V gene, CDR1 is LGHNA and CDR2 is YNFKEQ. Trimming took off 4 bases at V and 10 bases at J, with 14 bases between the two ends. This CDR3 spans 13 amino acids.

This clone has a handful of counts. J is TRBJ2-7 and V is TRBV19; possibly TRBD2 for D (5 bases). V lost 1 base and J lost 6, with 10 bases in between. CDR3 length: 13 amino acids. Germline V CDR1 and CDR2: LNHDA, SQIVND (reference sequence). CDR3 protein: CASSIGVRGEQYF. The CDR3 coding sequence is TGTGCCAGTAGTATAGGAGTCCGGGGCGAGCAGTACTTC.

This rearrangement joins TRBV21-1 to TRBJ1-4; TRBD1 is taken as the D call from the table, unchecked against the DNA. TRBV21-1 is a pseudogene locus. The CDR3 covers 18 residues. CDR3 coding DNA: TGTGCCAGCAGCAAAGACCACAGGGGGGGATCAACTAATGAAAAACTGTTTTTT. Translated, it gives CASSKDHRGGSTNEKLFF.

The chain recombines TRBV30 with TRBJ1-4; D is unresolved. The CDR3 is 15 residues long. Deletions cut 5 bases from V and 8 bases from J, with 21 bases between. Germline V gene data show CDR1 as GTSNPN and CDR2 as SVGIG (reference sequence). The CDR3 DNA sequence: TGTGCCTGGCATTCGTTCGGATCTCGGAGAGAAAAACTGTTTTTT. Translated: CAWHSFGSRREKLFF.

This clone was seen just once. The genes are TRBV28 and TRBJ1-2; D is uncertain. The CDR3 has 12 residues. Trimming stripped 5 bases from V and 4 bases from J, with 8 bases between. Germline CDR1 reads MDHEN; CDR2 reads SYDVKM. CDR3 region: CASSRTGYGYTF. The CDR3 bases are TGTGCCAGCAGTAGAACGGGCTATGGCTACACCTTC.

The gene calls are TRBV7-2 and TRBJ1-4; D is possibly TRBD1 (6 bases). Looked up from germline, CDR1 is SGHTA and CDR2 is FQGNSA. V was pared by 4 bases and J by 5 bases, with 11 bases between. The CDR3 runs to 14 residues. This CDR3 reads CASSWGPRNEKLFF. Written as DNA, the CDR3 is TGTGCCAGCAGCTGGGGGCCTCGGAATGAAAAACTGTTTTTT.

The rearrangement joins TRBV9 to TRBJ1-2; the D gene is possibly TRBD1 (5 bases). Germline values: CDR1 SGDLS, CDR2 YYNGEE. The CDR3 totals 14 residues. The V gene lost 1 base and the J gene lost 4 bases, with 11 bases spanning the gap. This CDR3 is CASSVQGGSYGYTF. CDR3 coding DNA: TGTGCCAGCAGCGTACAGGGTGGAAGCTATGGCTACACCTTC.

This chain uses TRBV5-1 with TRBJ2-7; 8 positions agree with TRBD1. Looked up from germline, CDR1 is SGHRS and CDR2 is YFSETQ. J gave up 0 bases and V 2 bases, and 4 bases lay outside the gene matches. This CDR3 contains 15 residues. CDR3 residues: CASSLGQGNSYEQYF. DNA of the CDR3: TGCGCCAGCAGCTTAGGACAGGGAAACTCCTACGAGCAGTACTTC.

This chain joins TRBV7-9 and TRBJ2-7; no firm D call. Per the germline V gene, CDR1 is SEHNR and CDR2 is FQNEAQ (reference sequence). Trimming pared 5 bases from V and 2 bases from J, leaving 10 bases between. This CDR3 region has 13 residues. The CDR3 DNA reads as TGTGCCAGCAGCACCGGACGGACCTACGAGCAGTACTTC. The encoded protein is CASSTGRTYEQYF.

The rearrangement joins TRBV14 to TRBJ2-7, with D tentatively TRBD1 (6 bases). CDR3 length equals 14 residues. The V end was cut by 0 bases, the J end by 3 bases, with 9 bases between. Per the germline V gene, CDR1 is SGHDN and CDR2 is FVKESK. CDR3 in amino acids: CASSQDTGFYEQYF. The CDR3 region has the DNA TGTGCCAGCAGCCAAGACACAGGGTTCTACGAGCAGTACTTC.

A single count supports this clone. The chain joins TRBV10-3 to TRBJ2-1, with 7 positions matching TRBD1. With V trimmed by 6 bases and J by 5 bases, 7 bases remained unmatched. The CDR3 is 14 residues long. The germline V gene has CDR1 ENHRY and CDR2 SYGVKD. DNA for the CDR3: TGTGCCATCAGCGGGACAGAGCAAAACAATGAGCAGTTCTTC. Translated, it gives CAISGTEQNNEQFF.

In this sample, this clone turned up once. The chain employs TRBV4-2 and TRBJ1-2, with 9 bases aligning to TRBD1. CDR3 length equals 15 residues. The V segment lost 1 base and the J segment 4 bases; nucleotides outside the gene matches: 4. Germline CDR1 reads LGHNA; CDR2 reads YNFKEQ. As DNA, the CDR3 is TGTGCCAGCAGCCAAGGGACAGGGGCCTTCTATGGCTACACCTTC. It is translated as CASSQGTGAFYGYTF.

The rearrangement joins TRBV13 to TRBJ2-5; 14 positions match TRBD2. The CDR3 is 17 residues long. Germline CDR1 is PRHDT and CDR2 is FYEKMQ (reference sequence). The trim removed 6 bases at V and 5 bases at J, leaving 11 bases unmatched. The CDR3 DNA reads TGTGCCAGCAGTTCCCGGACTAGCGGGGGGTACCTTGAGACCCAGTACTTC. Translating gives CASSSRTSGGYLETQYF.

Turning to this clone: The sample contains more than one DNA sequence encoding this CDR3. The chain has TRBV7-2 and TRBJ1-6; the D gene is possibly TRBD1 (5 bases). This CDR3 has 15 amino acids. V gave up 1 base and J gave up 6 bases, with 10 bases separating them. From germline, CDR1 is SGHTA and CDR2 FQGNSA. The CDR3 is CASSLVGPPNSPLHF. The CDR3 DNA is TGTGCCAGCAGCTTAGTGGGGCCCCCTAATTCACCCCTCCACTTT.

This chain connects TRBV5-1 to TRBJ2-2, with TRBD1 matching 8 bases. The CDR3 loop spans 15 amino acids. CDR1 is SGHRS and CDR2 is YFSETQ in the germline V gene. V was clipped by 3 bases and J by 7 bases; unmatched bases: 8. The CDR3, as DNA: TGCGCCAGCAGCTACAGGACAGGGCAGGGCGGGGAGCTGTTTTTT. This encodes CASSYRTGQGGELFF.

This clone was observed a few times. The CDR3 DNA is TGTGCCAGTAGCCCGGACCCATCGGGGCTAGCCCTCCACTTT. Protein: CASSPDPSGLALHF. V gene TRBV19 combines with J gene TRBJ1-6, with D possibly TRBD1 on 5 matching bases. The V gene's germline CDR1 is LNHDA and CDR2 SQIVND (reference sequence). CDR3 length: 14 amino acids. The ends were cut back, 6 bases at V and 14 bases at J, with 20 bases in the middle.

The chain carries TRBV6-5 and TRBJ1-3; D not certain. This CDR3 region has 14 residues. Trimming removed 5 bases from V and 0 bases from J, with 8 bases in between. The germline gives CDR1 MNHEY, CDR2 SVGAGI. The CDR3: CASSTGNSGNTIYF. The CDR3 coding sequence is TGTGCCAGCAGTACGGGGAACTCTGGAAACACCATATATTTT.

The chain has TRBV7-2 and TRBJ2-3; 12 positions agree with TRBD2. Trimming removed 0 bases from V and 2 bases from J; junction bases left unmatched: 12. CDR3 size: 20 residues. Germline CDR1 and CDR2: SGHTA and FQGNSA. The CDR3 protein is CASSLALLAGGPPDTDTQYF. CDR3 DNA sequence: TGTGCCAGCAGCTTAGCCCTTCTAGCGGGAGGGCCCCCCGACACAGATACGCAGTATTTT.

The chain joins TRBV14 to TRBJ2-7; 9 positions agree with TRBD1. The CDR3 is made up of 17 amino acids. Germline CDR1 is SGHDN and CDR2 is FVKESK. V shed 3 bases, J shed 2 bases, and the junction held 11 bases outside the gene matches. In DNA form, the CDR3 reads TGTGCCAGCAGCCAGGGTACCGGGACAGGGTCCCCCTACGAGCAGTACTTC. Amino acids: CASSQGTGTGSPYEQYF.

The chain combines TRBV5-6 with TRBJ1-2; D remains ambiguous. Germline CDR1 is SGHDT and CDR2 is YYEEEE. V shed 1 base and J shed 13 bases, with 11 bases lying between them. The CDR3 covers 11 residues. CDR3: CASSLRRESTF. The CDR3 DNA reads as TGTGCCAGCAGCTTGAGGAGGGAGAGCACCTTC.